A single T cell receptor beta chain is shown here with its context. Measured with immunoSEQ multiplex PCR; TCRdb has only the in-frame clones, and not every one. This table holds about 250,000 clones, 88% found once. Deletions cut 1 base from V and 14 bases from J, with 11 bases between. The CDR3 has 11 amino acids. Germline CDR1 GTSNPN, CDR2 SVGIG (reference sequence). This entry comes from a study of blood T cell repertoires in COVID-19. The chain joins TRBV30 to TRBJ1-4; the D gene is possibly TRBD1 (5 bases). This clonotype was sampled from a woman in her forties or fifties who had recovered from COVID-19. What was sequenced was PBMCs or T cells enriched from blood (not recorded which). The CDR3 loop reads CAWSGGVSLFF. In nucleotides, the CDR3 is TGTGCCTGGAGTGGGGGCGTGAGTCTGTTTTTT.